A single sample gave rise to the 18 T cell receptor beta chains below, sequenced in a study of regulatory T cells in long-lasting Graves disease. Library construction for TCR beta used iRepertoire HTBI primers and Arm-PCR of CDR3 regions. TCRdb independently ran MiXCR on the multiplex PCR reads; one entry per CDR3 protein. The sample includes around 400,000 distinct CDR3 sequences, under 25% seen only once; the top ten take around an eighth. The time point was: persistent/refractory GD, antithyroid drugs over 5 years with positive TRAb. Scientists built the TCR library using RNA that was extracted from PBMCs. The input for sequencing was peripheral blood mononuclear cells (PBMCs), taken when the disease was refractory, from a patient treated with antithyroid drugs. These receptors originate from a female donor with Graves disease.

About this clonotype itself: One end of the junction varies from germline; a read error may be responsible. The rearrangement uses TRBV7-7 and TRBJ2-2; 10 bases fit TRBD2. Germline V lookup: CDR1 SSHAT, CDR2 FNYEAQ (reference sequence). This CDR3 is built from 15 residues. CDR3 amino acids: CASSPSGSSPGELFF. As DNA, the CDR3 is TGTGCTAGCAGTCCTAGCGGGAGTTCCCCCGGGGAGCTGTTTTTT.

This clonotype was picked up many times. The rearrangement uses TRBV11-2 and TRBJ2-4; D is ambiguous. Trimming stripped 5 bases from V and 2 bases from J, with 10 bases between. Germline V gene data show CDR1 as SGHAT and CDR2 as FQNNGV. The CDR3 spans 14 residues. The CDR3 region is CASSSSATKNIQYF. The DNA of the CDR3 is TGTGCCAGCAGCAGCAGCGCGACCAAAAACATTCAGTACTTC.

Details on this clonotype: A much bigger clone sits one base away, suggesting this may be a read error. The V call is TRBV5-1, the J call TRBJ2-7; weak D call: TRBD1 (6 bases). CDR1 SGHRS and CDR2 YFSETQ come from the germline V gene. With 0 bases removed from V and 5 bases from J, the gap between germline ends came to 15 bases. The CDR3 is 15 amino acids. The CDR3 bases are TGCGCCAGCAGCTTGGACGCACAGGGTTACAACGAGCAGTACTTC. This gives the protein CASSLDAQGYNEQYF.

This clonotype has at least ten counts. The chain joins TRBV3-1 to TRBJ1-2; TRBD1 matches 7 bases. The CDR3 is made up of 14 amino acids. Germline-derived CDR1 and CDR2 are LGHDT and YNNKEL (reference sequence). The junction had 8 bases not matched to a gene; V was cut back by 4 bases and J by 6 bases. CDR3 sequence: CASSPNRGGDGYTF. The DNA for the CDR3 is TGTGCCAGCAGCCCAAACAGGGGCGGCGATGGCTACACCTTC.

This clonotype was found many times. A read error may produce the germline difference seen at one junction end. The chain employs TRBV5-1 and TRBJ2-7, with a possible D match to TRBD1 (6 bases). This CDR3 comprises 14 residues. CDR1 and CDR2 from the germline V gene are SGHRS and YFSETQ. CDR3 loop: CASSLEAGAYEQYF. The CDR3 DNA is TGTGCCAGCAGCTTAGAGGCAGGGGCCTACGAGCAGTACTTC.

The rearrangement links TRBV2 to TRBJ2-1; a possible D gene is TRBD2 (5 bases). Germline V gives CDR1 SNHLY, CDR2 FYNNEI. Trimming left V 4 bases short and J 1 base short, with 11 bases between. The CDR3 covers 15 residues. For the CDR3, the DNA is TGTGCCAGCAGTGTGGAGGAAGGTTCCTACAATGAGCAGTTCTTC. As protein: CASSVEEGSYNEQFF.

This clonotype was picked up a small number of times. The chain couples TRBV14 to TRBJ1-1; D not resolved. The CDR3 loop spans 12 amino acids. Germline CDR1 is SGHDN and CDR2 is FVKESK. Trimming cost V 3 bases and J 11 bases, with 13 bases left between them. The DNA of the CDR3 is TGTGCCAGCAGCCAGGACGGCGGAGAGGCTTTCTTT. Translated, it gives CASSQDGGEAFF.

V and J are TRBV29-1 and TRBJ1-2, with D perhaps matching TRBD1 (6 bases). V lost 5 bases and J 3 bases, leaving 10 bases between the germline ends. The CDR3 sequence is 12 residues long. Germline V gives CDR1 SQVTM, CDR2 ANQGSEA. CDR3 sequence: CSVRRQDYGYTF. CDR3 DNA: TGCAGCGTTAGGCGACAGGACTATGGCTACACCTTC.

V gene TRBV5-4 combines with J gene TRBJ2-5; D not certain. Germline CDR1 reads SGHNT; CDR2 reads YYREEE (reference sequence). V lost 0 bases and J lost 5, with 11 bases in between. CDR3 length equals 14 residues. Here the CDR3 reads CASSLVRDAETQYF. For the CDR3, the DNA is TGTGCCAGCAGCTTGGTTAGGGATGCGGAGACCCAGTACTTC. The variable domain in full, completed from reference TRBV5-4 and TRBJ2-5, reads ETGVTQSPTHLIKTRGQQVTLRCSSQSGHNTVSWYQQALGQGPQFIFQYYREEENGRGNFPPRFSGLQFPNYSSELNVNALELDDSALYLCASSLVRDAETQYFGPGTRLLVL.

This clonotype was counted many times. V gene TRBV28 combines with J gene TRBJ2-5; D remains unclear. Germline CDR1 reads MDHEN; CDR2 reads SYDVKM. This CDR3 region has 14 residues. Trimming took 4 bases from V and 5 from J, leaving 14 bases between them. The CDR3 region is CASSSPIGPETQYF. In DNA form, the CDR3 reads TGTGCCAGCAGTTCCCCGATAGGGCCGGAGACCCAGTACTTC. Full variable domain (outside the CDR3, taken from reference TRBV28 and TRBJ2-5): DVKVTQSSRYLVKRTGEKVFLECVQDMDHENMFWYRQDPGLGLRLIYFSYDVKMKEKGDIPEGYSVSREKKERFSLILESASTNQTSMYLCASSSPIGPETQYFGPGTRLLVL.

This clonotype was observed many times. J is TRBJ1-1 and V is TRBV7-8; D perhaps matches TRBD1 (6 bases). The length of the CDR3 is 15 residues. Trimming left V 9 bases short and J 1 base short, with 18 bases between. Germline CDR1 is SGHVS and CDR2 is FQNEAQ. The CDR3 loop is CASAKTGNPNTEAFF. The CDR3 DNA is TGTGCCAGTGCAAAAACAGGGAATCCGAACACTGAAGCTTTCTTT. Full variable domain (outside the CDR3, taken from reference TRBV7-8 and TRBJ1-1): GAGVSQSPRYKVAKRGQDVALRCDPISGHVSLFWYQQALGQGPEFLTYFQNEAQLDKSGLPSDRFFAERPEGSVSTLKIQRTQQEDSAVYLCASAKTGNPNTEAFFGQGTRLTVV.

This clonotype was counted at least ten times. The chain uses TRBV27 and TRBJ2-7, with D unclear. The ends were cut back, 2 bases at V and 1 base at J, with 15 bases in the middle. The V gene's germline CDR1 is MNHEY and CDR2 SMNVEV (reference sequence). The CDR3 extends over 16 amino acids. CDR3 nucleotide sequence: TGTGCCAGCAGTTTAGGGCTAGTCCCCCCGTCCTACGAGCAGTACTTC. Amino acid sequence: CASSLGLVPPSYEQYF.

A remark on this clonotype: Only one base separates this from a far larger clonotype, so it likely reflects a read error. The chain couples TRBV7-8 to TRBJ1-2; TRBD1 is a possible D gene (6 bases). The V gene's germline CDR1 is SGHVS and CDR2 FQNEAQ. This CDR3 comprises 14 residues. CDR3 residues: CTSSQEWTAGGYTF. In DNA form, the CDR3 reads TGTACCAGCAGCCAAGAGTGGACAGCTGGTGGTTACACCTTC.

This clonotype came up a few times. The gene calls are TRBV27 and TRBJ1-1; maybe TRBD1 (5 bases). The CDR3 is made up of 14 amino acids. Germline CDR1 reads MNHEY; CDR2 reads SMNVEV (reference sequence). Between the trimmed V and J ends, which lost 7 bases and 0 bases, there was a span of 12 bases. DNA for the CDR3: TGTGCCAGCAACCGAAACAGGATGAACACTGAAGCTTTCTTT. It encodes CASNRNRMNTEAFF.

This clonotype was picked up a small number of times. The V gene is TRBV29-1, the J gene TRBJ2-5; no definite D call. Trimming cost V 4 bases and J 1 base, with 10 bases left between them. Germline CDR1 reads SQVTM; CDR2 reads ANQGSEA. The CDR3 has 13 residues. DNA of the CDR3: TGCAGCGTTGTAGAGGCAGTCCAAGAGACCCAGTACTTC. It encodes CSVVEAVQETQYF.

In its sample, this clonotype was seen many times. V usage is TRBV11-2 and J usage is TRBJ2-2; a possible D gene is TRBD2 (6 bases). The CDR3 spans 15 residues. The V end was cut by 2 bases, the J end by 3 bases, with 10 bases between. Germline loops: CDR1 SGHAT, CDR2 FQNNGV. The CDR3 reads CASSLPWGDTGELFF. CDR3 in DNA: TGTGCCAGCAGCTTACCCTGGGGGGACACCGGGGAGCTGTTTTTT.

This clonotype was counted a few times. An end of the junction differs from the germline gene, which may be a read error. The V and J genes are TRBV10-3 and TRBJ1-1, with 11 bases fitting TRBD1. The CDR3 loop spans 14 amino acids. Germline V gene sequence: CDR1 ENHRY, CDR2 SYGVKD. CDR3 nucleotides: TGTACCATCAGTGTGGGGACAGGGGGGACTGAAGCTTTCTTT. This gives the protein CTISVGTGGTEAFF.

This clonotype was picked up many times. The chain is built from TRBV29-1 and TRBJ2-5; no reliable D call. Trimming took 7 bases from V and 5 from J, leaving 14 bases between them. Per the germline V gene, CDR1 is SQVTM and CDR2 is ANQGSEA. This CDR3 region has 12 residues. CDR3 in amino acids: CSGNDLGETQYF. CDR3 DNA: TGCAGCGGGAACGACTTGGGGGAGACCCAGTACTTC.